This T cell receptor beta chain was identified during a study of vaccination effects on CD4 cells after COVID-19. Background on the study: A median of 72 days separated the second dose and sampling.

This clone occurred once. As yet, its antigen is unknown. TCRdb keeps only in-frame clones here, not all; method: immunoSEQ multiplex PCR. The sample gives about 66,000 clones, approximately 76% of which show up once; around 0.95% is in the top ten. ViraFEST assay sequencing came after antigen-specific CD4+ T cells were expanded with viral peptide pools. Around day 10 of culture, CD4+ T cells were separated out. Of the BNT162b2 and mRNA-1273 vaccines, participants received two doses of one or the other. V shed 1 base and J 0 bases; nucleotides not matched to a gene: 2. CDR3 length: 16 amino acids. Germline-derived CDR1 and CDR2 are LGHNA and YSLEER.

This chain links TRBV4-3 with TRBJ2-2; 7 bases fit TRBD2. The sample in question was CD4+ T cells from PBMCs cultured with HCoV-OC43 spike peptides, obtained after COVID-19 vaccination. As to subset: HCoV-OC43 spike overlapping peptide pool stimulation. This TCR was sampled from a human donor who received a COVID-19 vaccine. This CDR3 is CASSQGSGANTGELFF. The CDR3 DNA is TGCGCCAGCAGCCAAGGGAGCGGGGCGAACACCGGGGAGCTGTTTTTT.